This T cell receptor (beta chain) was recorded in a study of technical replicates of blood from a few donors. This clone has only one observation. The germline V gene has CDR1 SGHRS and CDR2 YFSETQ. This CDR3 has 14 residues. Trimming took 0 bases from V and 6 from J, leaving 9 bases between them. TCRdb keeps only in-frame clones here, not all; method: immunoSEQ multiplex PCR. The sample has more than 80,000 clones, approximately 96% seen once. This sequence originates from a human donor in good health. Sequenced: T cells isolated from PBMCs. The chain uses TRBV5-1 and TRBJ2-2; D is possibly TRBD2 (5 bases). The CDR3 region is CASSLAGVAGELFF. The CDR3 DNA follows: TGCGCCAGCAGCTTGGCCGGGGTTGCCGGGGAGCTGTTTTTT.